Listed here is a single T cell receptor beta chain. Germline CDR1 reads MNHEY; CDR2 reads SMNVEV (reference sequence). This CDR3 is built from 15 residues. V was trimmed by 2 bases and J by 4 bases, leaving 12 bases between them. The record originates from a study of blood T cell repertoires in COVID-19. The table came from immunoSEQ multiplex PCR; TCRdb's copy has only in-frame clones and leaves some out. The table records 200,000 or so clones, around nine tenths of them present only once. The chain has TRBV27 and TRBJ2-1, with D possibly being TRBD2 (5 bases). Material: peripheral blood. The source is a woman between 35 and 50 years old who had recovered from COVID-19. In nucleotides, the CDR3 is TGTGCCAGCAGTTTAACTAGTCCCCTTTACAATGAGCAGTTCTTC. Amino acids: CASSLTSPLYNEQFF.